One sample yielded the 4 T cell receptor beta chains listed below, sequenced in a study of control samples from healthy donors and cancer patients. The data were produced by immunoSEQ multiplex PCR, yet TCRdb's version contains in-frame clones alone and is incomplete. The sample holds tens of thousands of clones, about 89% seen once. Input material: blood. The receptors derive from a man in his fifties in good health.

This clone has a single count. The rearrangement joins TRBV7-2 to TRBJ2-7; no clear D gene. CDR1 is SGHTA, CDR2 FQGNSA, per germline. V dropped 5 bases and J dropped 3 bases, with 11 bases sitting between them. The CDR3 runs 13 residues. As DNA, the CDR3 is TGTGCCAGCAGCCCCCCAGTCGTCTACGAGCAGTACTTC. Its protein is CASSPPVVYEQYF.

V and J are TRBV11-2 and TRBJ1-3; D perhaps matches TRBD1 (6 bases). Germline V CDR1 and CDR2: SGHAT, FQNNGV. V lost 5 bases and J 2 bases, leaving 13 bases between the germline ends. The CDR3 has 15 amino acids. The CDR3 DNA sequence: TGTGCCAGCAGCCTGGGGGGGGCTGCTGGAAACACCATATATTTT. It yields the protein CASSLGGAAGNTIYF.

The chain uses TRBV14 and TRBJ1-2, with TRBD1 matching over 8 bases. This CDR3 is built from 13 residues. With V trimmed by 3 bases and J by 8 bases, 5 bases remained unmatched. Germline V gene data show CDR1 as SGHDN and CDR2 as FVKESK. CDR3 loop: CASSHGTGEGYTF. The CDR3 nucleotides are TGTGCCAGCAGCCACGGGACAGGAGAGGGCTACACCTTC.

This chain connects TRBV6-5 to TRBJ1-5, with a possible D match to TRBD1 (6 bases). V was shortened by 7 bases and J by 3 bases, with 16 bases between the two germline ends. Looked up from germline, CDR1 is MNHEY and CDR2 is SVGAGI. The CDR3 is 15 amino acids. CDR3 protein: CASKEGGYNNQPQHF. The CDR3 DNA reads TGTGCCAGCAAAGAAGGGGGATATAACAATCAGCCCCAGCATTTT.